Described below is a single T cell receptor (beta chain) sequence and its context. Its antigen remains unidentified. The entry originates in a study of a mutant IDH1 vaccine in newly diagnosed glioma. Across the study: There were about 62% males and approximately 38% females among treated patients, whose mean age was approximately 38 years.

This CDR3 has 18 amino acids. V gave up 3 bases and J gave up 1 base; unmatched junction bases: 4. Germline V gene sequence: CDR1 LNHDA, CDR2 SQIVND (reference sequence). Only in-frame clones appear in the TCRdb table, and some are missing; sequencing was by immunoSEQ multiplex PCR. The sample carries nearly 35,000 clones, just under 85% recorded once. Study-level points and caveats: Immune responses induced by the vaccine were seen in roughly 93% of patients, spanning multiple MHC alleles.

Time point defined: week 5, during vaccination. A single vaccine dose contained 300 ug of mutant IDH1 20-mer peptide, and topical imiquimod was used with it. The chain links TRBV19 to TRBJ2-2, with TRBD2 matching 14 bases. The sequenced sample was PBMCs, obtained from a glioma patient whose treatment included an IDH1 peptide vaccine. The sequence was obtained from a man aged 25 to 45 with glioma. This CDR3 is CASSMGLAGAQNTGELFF. The CDR3 DNA sequence: TGTGCCAGTAGTATGGGACTAGCGGGAGCCCAGAACACCGGGGAGCTGTTTTTT.